This T cell receptor (beta chain) comes out of a study of T cells after yellow fever vaccination. The germline V gene encodes CDR1 SGHTA and CDR2 FQGNSA. The length of the CDR3 is 16 residues. After removal of 4 bases from V and 5 bases from J, the junction contained 12 bases not matched to a gene. Whole-study findings and limits: It was a weaker secondary response, yet one that peaked faster, at day 5 versus 15. Abundant contaminating clonotypes from the bulk population could appear in FACS-sorted repertoires. In post-booster samples, most primary-vaccination clones reappeared (about 95% CD4, nearly 90% CD8).

This clonotype was counted many times. What it recognizes is unknown. TCRdb reprocessed the 5' RACE reads with MiXCR, giving one entry per CDR3 protein. In the table there are 500,000 to 650,000 distinct CDR3 sequences, 9% to 15% of which are singletons. Specimen: PBMCs, collected on the day of the yellow fever booster vaccination. This chain links TRBV7-2 with TRBJ1-1; 8 nucleotides align to TRBD1. The sequence was obtained from a man under 40 who received the YFV17D yellow fever vaccine. The chain's CDR3 is CASSSQSGTGRTEAFF. The DNA of the CDR3 is TGTGCCAGCAGCTCTCAAAGCGGGACAGGACGGACTGAAGCTTTCTTT.